The rows below give T cell receptor beta chains drawn from one sample of a study of regulatory T cells in long-lasting Graves disease. Each CDR3 protein is one row after TCRdb ran MiXCR on the multiplex PCR reads. The sample holds some 500,000 distinct CDR3 sequences, approximately 12% seen once. This sample also belongs to another study, concerning T cells in Graves' hyperthyroidism and ophthalmopathy.

Sequenced material: peripheral blood mononuclear cells (PBMCs), taken at new diagnosis, from a patient treated with antithyroid drugs. The receptors were gathered from a man under 40 with Graves disease. The CDR3 runs from the conserved cysteine through the conserved F or W. A D gene is named only where the DNA matches it firmly. Expanded clones are given a class, and other clones once, few, many or no size at all.

v_gene	d_gene	j_gene	abundance	CDR3nt	CDR3aa
TRBV28	NA	TRBJ1-2	few	TGTGCCAGCAGTTTATCACCGTCGGGGGGAGACTATGGCTACACCTTC	CASSLSPSGGDYGYTF
TRBV5-1	TRBD2	TRBJ2-3	many	TGCGCCAGCAGCATACCTATTACTAGCGGGAGGGCCTCAGATACGCAGTATTTT	CASSIPITSGRASDTQYF
TRBV20-1	NA	TRBJ2-5	many	TGCAGTGCTCGACATCTGGGAGAAGAGACCCAGTACTTC	CSARHLGEETQYF
TRBV27	NA	TRBJ2-2	NA	TGTGCCAGCAGCCCTTTCGGAGGGGTGGGCACCGGGGAGCTGTTTTTT	CASSPFGGVGTGELFF
TRBV11-1	TRBD1	TRBJ2-5	many	TGTGCCAGCAGCTTTGATCGGGACAGACAAGAGACCCAGTACTTC	CASSFDRDRQETQYF
TRBV20-1	TRBD2	TRBJ2-1	few	TGCAGTGCTGGAGGGGTCCTAGCGGGAGGGAAGAATGAGCAGTTCTTC	CSAGGVLAGGKNEQFF
TRBV6-1	TRBD2	TRBJ2-7	many	TGTGCCAGCACCTCTAGCGGGGCGAGCTCCTACGAGCAGTACTTC	CASTSSGASSYEQYF
TRBV7-2	NA	TRBJ1-6	few	TGTGCCAGCAGCTTAGAAGGCAGAACCGCTTCACCCCTCCACTTT	CASSLEGRTASPLHF
TRBV12-5	NA	TRBJ2-2	NA	TGTGCTAGTGGTTTTCGACAGGGAGGCGCCGGGAAGCTGTTTTTT	CASGFRQGGAGKLFF
TRBV7-3	NA	TRBJ1-1	NA	TGTGCCAGCAGCCCGGAGGGACGTACTGAAGCTTTCTTT	CASSPEGRTEAFF
TRBV6-2/TRBV6-3	NA	TRBJ2-6	many	TGTGCCACCGAAGGGGGGGGGCCTGGGGCCAACGTCCTGACTTTC	CATEGGGPGANVLTF
TRBV11-2	TRBD2	TRBJ2-3	NA	TGTGCCAGCAGCTTAGTTCCCCCGGCTAGCGGGAGAAGTACAGATACGCAGTATTTT	CASSLVPPASGRSTDTQYF
TRBV25-1	TRBD2	TRBJ2-1	many	TGTGCCAGCAGTGACCTACTAGCGGGGGGCTACAATGAGCAGTTCTTC	CASSDLLAGGYNEQFF
TRBV12-5	NA	TRBJ2-7	many	TGTGCTAGTGGTTCCCCCTCCGAGCAGTACTTC	CASGSPSEQYF
TRBV7-2	NA	TRBJ1-2	many	TGTGTCAGCCGAACTAAGGGGGACTATGGCTACACCTTC	CVSRTKGDYGYTF
TRBV27	NA	TRBJ1-6	NA	TGTGCCAGTAAACGGTTCTCCTATAATTCACCCCTCCACTTT	CASKRFSYNSPLHF
TRBV7-9	NA	TRBJ1-2	NA	TGTGCCAGCAGCTTGGGGTCCACAGGGAATAAGGGCTACACCTTC	CASSLGSTGNKGYTF
TRBV18	NA	TRBJ1-3	many	TGTGCCAGCGCGAGCGCCGACAGGAGGAACACCATATATTTT	CASASADRRNTIYF